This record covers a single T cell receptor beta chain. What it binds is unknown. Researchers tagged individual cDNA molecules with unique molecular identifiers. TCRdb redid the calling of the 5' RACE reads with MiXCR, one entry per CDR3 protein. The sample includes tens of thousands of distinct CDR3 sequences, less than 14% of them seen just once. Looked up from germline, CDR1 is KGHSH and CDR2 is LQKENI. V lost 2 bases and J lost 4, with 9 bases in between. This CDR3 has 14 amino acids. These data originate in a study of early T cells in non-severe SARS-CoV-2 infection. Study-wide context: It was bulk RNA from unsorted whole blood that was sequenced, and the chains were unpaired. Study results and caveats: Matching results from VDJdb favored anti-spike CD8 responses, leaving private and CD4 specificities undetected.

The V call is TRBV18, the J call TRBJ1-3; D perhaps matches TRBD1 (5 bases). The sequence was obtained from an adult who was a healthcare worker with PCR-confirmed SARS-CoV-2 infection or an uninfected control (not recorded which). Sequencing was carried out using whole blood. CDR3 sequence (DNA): TGTGCCAGCTCACCAGGGACCCTCGGAAACACCATATATTTT. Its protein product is CASSPGTLGNTIYF.